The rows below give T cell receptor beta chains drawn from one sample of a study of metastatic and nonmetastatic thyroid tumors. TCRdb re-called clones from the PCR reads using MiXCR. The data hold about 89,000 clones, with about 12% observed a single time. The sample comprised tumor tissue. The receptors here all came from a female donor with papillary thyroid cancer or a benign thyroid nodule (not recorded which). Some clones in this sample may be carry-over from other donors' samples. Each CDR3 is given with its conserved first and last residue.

CASSSLLAGSRNEQYF	TRBV11-1	TRBJ2-7
CASSLNSKTNYGYTF	TRBV5-1	TRBJ1-2
CATRGTSGPTNTGELFF	TRBV24-1	TRBJ2-2
CATSRWTGERDEQYF	TRBV15	TRBJ2-7
CASSWTSGRVYEQYF	TRBV5-5	TRBJ2-7
CASSWLAGANVLTF	TRBV27	TRBJ2-6
CSARWEGLTQPQHF	TRBV20-1	TRBJ1-5
CASSPKRTGGYGYTF	TRBV7-8	TRBJ1-2
CSAEGDRGGGGFGSEQFF	TRBV20-1	TRBJ2-1
CASSYSEDRTSGRSEKYF	TRBV6-5	TRBJ2-7
CASPSRADTQYF	TRBV2	TRBJ2-3
CASRGQGGQPQHF	TRBV2	TRBJ1-5
CASSQKGPFDRKLFF	TRBV14	TRBJ1-4
CASRTGVNQPQHF	TRBV6-1	TRBJ1-5
CASSVDRLTNEKLFF	TRBV19	TRBJ1-4
CASSLIGGRAGTGELFF	TRBV5-1	TRBJ2-2
CASSPIGTVLYNEQFF	TRBV18	TRBJ2-1
CASRWGTNEKLFF	TRBV2	TRBJ1-4
CASSGGTWGTDTQYF	TRBV2	TRBJ2-3
CASSDRGLGTEAFF	TRBV11-3	TRBJ1-1
CASSEGRVQLRHF	TRBV6-1	TRBJ1-5
CASSRDSITDTQYF	TRBV28	TRBJ2-3
CASSARQELNTEAFF	TRBV6-1	TRBJ1-1
CASSLTGVSVSTEAFF	TRBV11-2	TRBJ1-1
CASSQGAPGTGFVETQYF	TRBV3-1	TRBJ2-5
CASTRGASGTDTQYF	TRBV6-1	TRBJ2-3
CASSLTGGSYEQYF	TRBV7-2	TRBJ2-7
CASRGYGQGTPGELFF	TRBV5-1	TRBJ2-2
CASSLGSIPGELFF	TRBV7-9	TRBJ2-2
CSATPGLATHEQYF	TRBV20-1	TRBJ2-7
CASSLGLETQYF	TRBV5-1	TRBJ2-5
CASSSLNEQFF	TRBV7-6	TRBJ2-1
CASSSPDKGGFF	TRBV7-9	TRBJ2-1
CASCSGAKYNEQFF	TRBV19	TRBJ2-1
CASSSGTTGNQPQHF	TRBV6-1	TRBJ1-5
CVSSLRGQSSSYNEQFF	TRBV7-3	TRBJ2-1
CASGLATGQGTGELFF	TRBV12-5	TRBJ2-2
CASRTDRARAYNEQFF	TRBV12-3/TRBV12-4	TRBJ2-1
CASSLASGRASEQFF	TRBV5-4	TRBJ2-1
CASSMGRTSVSYEQYF	TRBV11-2	TRBJ2-7
CASSDRLSRTEAFF	TRBV6-1	TRBJ1-1
CASSRGTVNYGYTF	TRBV2	TRBJ1-2
CASSFGARSTDTQYF	TRBV7-9	TRBJ2-3
CSASSGTGYQETQYF	TRBV20-1	TRBJ2-5
CASSLTGLDAEAFF	TRBV14	TRBJ1-1